A single T cell receptor (beta chain) is shown here with its context. The CDR3 sequence is 14 residues long. Germline CDR1 and CDR2: MDHEN and SYDVKM. V was pared by 4 bases and J by 5 bases, with 14 bases between. The TCR beta repertoire was assessed by survey-level immunoSEQ sequencing. TCRdb's copy holds only in-frame clones and misses some; the assay was immunoSEQ multiplex PCR. The sample shows some 68,000 clones, about 93% of them seen only once. Sequenced material: PBMCs. The chain combines TRBV28 with TRBJ1-2, with D possibly being TRBD1 (5 bases). This sequence originates from a man aged 40-50 years with rheumatoid arthritis. The CDR3 DNA is TGTGCCAGCAGTTCTCCGGGACGAATGTATGGCTACACCTTC. Residues: CASSSPGRMYGYTF.